The present TCR beta chain was sequenced within a study of blood T cell repertoires in COVID-19. Whole-study context: Sources were T cells, B-cell-depleted T cells, or PBMCs; the material itself was cDNA or gDNA.

Per the original data handling: Reference gene primer amplification in the assay estimated nucleated cell counts. Assay used: immunoSEQ multiplex PCR; TCRdb lists only in-frame clones, some missing. Clone size and V and J calls were adopted from that table, with D and trimming inferred from the DNA. The sample lists 140,000 to 150,000 clones, about 86% occurring once. A word on this clone: Other DNA sequences within the sample encode an identical CDR3.

This CDR3 has 13 amino acids. Looked up from germline, CDR1 is KGHSH and CDR2 is LQKENI. V dropped 3 bases and J dropped 1 base, with 6 bases sitting between them. What was sequenced was peripheral blood. The genes are TRBV18 and TRBJ1-1; D might be TRBD1 (5 bases). The sequence was obtained from a human donor in a cohort sampled during active COVID-19. CDR3 in amino acids: CASSPGQNTEAFF. CDR3 in DNA: TGTGCCAGCTCACCGGGGCAGAACACTGAAGCTTTCTTT. The full variable domain, with the rest looked up from reference TRBV18 and TRBJ1-1, is NAGVMQNPRHLVRRRGQEARLRCSPMKGHSHVYWYRQLPEEGLKFMVYLQKENIIDESGMPKERFSAEFPKEGPSILRIQQVVRGDSAAYFCASSPGQNTEAFFGQGTRLTVV.